The clone carrying this TCR beta chain has just a few counts. Antigen unknown. TCRdb reprocessed the reads with MiXCR, giving one entry per CDR3 protein. The sample consists of approximately 750,000 distinct CDR3 sequences, 35% to 45% of them appearing once. The data were obtained in a study of T cell repertoires in cytomegalovirus infection. For the study at large: The public TCR beta signatures pointed to both CMV infection and matching HLA type. Study-level results: Clonotypes of TCR beta that were HLA-C-restricted and CMV-specific dominated the ex vivo response. Cumulative public TCR beta family frequency identified CMV carriers with the relevant HLA.

The CDR3 length is 17 residues. Trimming took 5 bases from V and 0 from J, leaving 16 bases between them. CDR1 is SGHVS, CDR2 FQNEAQ, per germline. This chain uses TRBV7-8 with TRBJ1-4; D remains ambiguous. The TCR comes from a human donor in good health (CMV status not recorded). Some clones in this sample may be carry-over from other donors' samples. Material: PBMCs. The CDR3 region is CASSPPFRAATNEKLFF. The CDR3 coding sequence is TGTGCCAGCAGCCCCCCCTTCCGAGCCGCAACTAATGAAAAACTGTTTTTT.